The 7 T cell receptor beta chains reported below all come from one sample, sequenced in a study of neoadjuvant nivolumab and ipilimumab in lung cancer. Using immunoSEQ multiplex PCR, the repertoire was profiled, and TCRdb retains in-frame clones only, with some absent. The table shows 7,500 to 10,000 clones, with approximately 85% occurring only once. The sample in question was peripheral blood, obtained before neoadjuvant nivolumab, alone or with ipilimumab. The source is an adult with non-small cell lung cancer.

This chain uses TRBV5-4 with TRBJ2-2; 14 positions match TRBD2. CDR1 SGHNT and CDR2 YYREEE come from the germline V gene (reference sequence). Trimming cost V 3 bases and J 1 base; bases outside gene matches: 5. The CDR3 totals 18 residues. The CDR3: CASSSLGLAGENTGELFF. The CDR3, as DNA: TGTGCCAGCAGCTCCCTGGGACTAGCGGGAGAGAACACCGGGGAGCTGTTTTTT.

The CDR3, as DNA: TGTGCCAGCAGTTACTCCCATGAACAGGGTCAGCCCCAGCATTTT. It translates to CASSYSHEQGQPQHF. The chain carries TRBV6-6 and TRBJ1-5; D perhaps matches TRBD1 (6 bases). Per the germline V gene, CDR1 is MNHNY and CDR2 is SVGAGI (reference sequence). V was clipped by 0 bases and J by 6 bases, with 12 bases between them. The CDR3 length is 15 residues.

The V gene is TRBV10-3, the J gene TRBJ1-2; TRBD1 aligns across 10 bases. Germline V CDR1 and CDR2: ENHRY, SYGVKD. This CDR3 region has 16 residues. Losses at the gene ends were 9 bases for V and 0 bases for J; bases not matched to a gene: 10. The CDR3 is CAIFRDRGIPNYGYTF. The CDR3 coding sequence is TGTGCCATATTCCGGGACAGGGGTATCCCTAACTATGGCTACACCTTC.

The chain carries TRBV5-6 and TRBJ2-3, with a weak D call TRBD2 (5 bases). Trimming removed 5 bases at V and 0 bases at J, with 19 bases between. Germline V CDR1 and CDR2: SGHDT, YYEEEE. This CDR3 comprises 17 residues. The CDR3 here is CASSFFGGVTSTDTQYF. CDR3 coding DNA: TGTGCCAGCAGTTTTTTCGGAGGAGTGACTAGCACAGATACGCAGTATTTT.

V gene TRBV5-5 combines with J gene TRBJ2-3; 9 nucleotides line up with TRBD2. V shed 3 bases, J shed 6 bases, and the junction held 11 bases outside the gene matches. CDR1 and CDR2 (germline): SGHKS, YYEKEE (reference sequence). The CDR3 is 16 amino acids. This CDR3 reads CASSCTTSGSRDTQYF. In DNA form, the CDR3 reads TGTGCCAGCAGCTGCACGACTAGCGGATCTAGGGATACGCAGTATTTT.

The V gene is TRBV6-5, the J gene TRBJ2-5; 9 nucleotides align to TRBD1. The CDR3 runs to 14 residues. J was trimmed by 4 bases and V by 2 bases; bases with no gene match: 2. In germline, CDR1 is MNHEY, CDR2 SVGAGI. CDR3 residues: CASSYRQGGETQYF. For the CDR3, the DNA is TGTGCCAGCAGTTACCGACAGGGGGGAGAGACCCAGTACTTC.

CDR3 sequence reads: CASSRRDRGLPTNEKLFF. The CDR3 nucleotides read TGTGCCAGCAGCCGCCGGGACAGGGGGCTTCCGACTAATGAAAAACTGTTTTTT. V is TRBV5-6 and J is TRBJ1-4; TRBD1 matches 12 bases. J lost 2 bases, V lost 4 bases, and 9 bases had no gene match. Germline V gene data show CDR1 as SGHDT and CDR2 as YYEEEE. The CDR3 covers 18 residues.